This T cell receptor (beta chain) was profiled in a study of radiotherapy plus CTLA-4 blockade in lung cancer. Study results and caveats: In blood, TCR clones derived from the tumor expanded after radiotherapy plus ipilimumab.

Details on this clone: The target antigen is unknown.

Germline-derived CDR1 and CDR2 are MNHEY and SVGAGI. The ends lost 2 bases at V and 4 bases at J; junction bases unmatched: 4. The CDR3 loop spans 15 amino acids. Some clones are missing from TCRdb's copy, which holds only in-frame ones; the method was immunoSEQ multiplex PCR. The table lists about 73,000 clones, roughly 84% of them singletons. This chain links TRBV6-5 with TRBJ1-3; 8 positions match TRBD1. This clonotype was sampled from a human donor with non-small cell lung cancer that progressed on radiotherapy plus ipilimumab. The material sequenced was peripheral blood, taken from a patient treated with radiotherapy plus ipilimumab. The CDR3 reads CASSYRTGSGNTIYF. The CDR3 DNA reads as TGTGCCAGCAGTTACCGGACAGGGTCCGGAAACACCATATATTTT.